What follows are 5 T cell receptor beta chains derived from one specimen sequenced in a study of blood T cell repertoires in COVID-19 (dated by TCRdb to the early 2020s). The library was made by the immunoSEQ multiplex PCR assay. The source is immuneACCESS, and TCRdb retained only in-frame sequences with V and J called. Part of the clones is not carried over; for the studies checked, unresolved V genes explain less than half of this, and the remainder is unexplained. The sample data list roughly 220,000 clones, and 75% to 85% of these were observed just once. The ten largest clones capture about 1.5% of the sample. The sequencing sample was made of peripheral blood. Receptors were obtained from a woman aged 40 to 50 who had recovered from COVID-19.

This chain connects TRBV4-2 to TRBJ2-7; D gene unclear. This CDR3 comprises 18 residues. V was trimmed by 0 bases and J by 3 bases, leaving 21 bases between them. The germline V gene encodes CDR1 LGHNA and CDR2 YNFKEQ. Written as DNA, the CDR3 is TGTGCCAGCAGCCAAGATCCCAGCGTCGGTTCCCGAATCTACGAGCAGTACTTC. It translates to CASSQDPSVGSRIYEQYF.

The chain links TRBV7-3 to TRBJ2-5; 8 bases agree with TRBD1. The CDR3 loop spans 16 amino acids. Germline CDR1 SGHTA, CDR2 FQGTGA. V gave up 0 bases and J gave up 5 bases; unmatched junction bases: 8. CDR3 loop: CASSLTGTGGLETQYF. The CDR3 nucleotides read TGTGCCAGCAGCTTAACCGGAACAGGGGGATTGGAGACCCAGTACTTC.

The chain is built from TRBV19 and TRBJ1-5; maybe TRBD1 (6 bases). The CDR3 has 17 amino acids. V was pared by 2 bases and J by 3 bases, with 17 bases between. CDR1 is LNHDA and CDR2 is SQIVND in the germline V gene (reference sequence). This chain's CDR3 is CASSIRGLQGSNQPQHF. CDR3 in DNA: TGTGCCAGTAGTATAAGAGGGCTGCAGGGGTCCAATCAGCCCCAGCATTTT.

V is TRBV19 and J is TRBJ1-1; the match to TRBD1 covers 8 bases. The CDR3 is made up of 15 amino acids. The V and J ends lost 6 bases and 4 bases, in that order; junction bases with no gene match: 10. Germline-derived CDR1 and CDR2 are LNHDA and SQIVND (reference sequence). The CDR3 is CASRMDRDLGTEAFF. Here the CDR3 DNA reads TGTGCCAGTAGGATGGACAGGGATCTGGGCACTGAAGCTTTCTTT.

J is TRBJ2-7 and V is TRBV19; D gene uncertain. CDR1 LNHDA and CDR2 SQIVND come from the germline V gene (reference sequence). The CDR3 is 16 amino acids. The V and J ends lost 3 bases and 1 base respectively, with 16 bases between them. The CDR3 sequence: CASSMNFREYSYEQYF. The CDR3 DNA is TGTGCCAGTAGTATGAACTTCCGAGAATATTCCTACGAGCAGTACTTC.